This record concerns one TCR beta chain sequence. V was clipped by 0 bases and J by 0 bases; unmatched bases: 11. The CDR3 length is 19 residues. Per germline, CDR1 LNHNV and CDR2 YYDKDF (reference sequence). The sample originates from a study of T cell responses to AZD1222 COVID-19 vaccine. Sequenced by immunoSEQ multiplex PCR; TCRdb stores in-frame clones only, minus some. The sample lists 110,000 to 150,000 clones, roughly nine tenths occurring once. This specimen consisted of peripheral blood, obtained on day 0 of AZD1222 vaccination. This rearrangement joins TRBV15 to TRBJ1-3, with TRBD1 matching 7 bases. The receptor comes from an adult in good health. The CDR3 DNA is TGTGCCACCAGCAGAGATCAGGTGACAGGGACCTACTCTGGAAACACCATATATTTT. Encoded protein: CATSRDQVTGTYSGNTIYF.